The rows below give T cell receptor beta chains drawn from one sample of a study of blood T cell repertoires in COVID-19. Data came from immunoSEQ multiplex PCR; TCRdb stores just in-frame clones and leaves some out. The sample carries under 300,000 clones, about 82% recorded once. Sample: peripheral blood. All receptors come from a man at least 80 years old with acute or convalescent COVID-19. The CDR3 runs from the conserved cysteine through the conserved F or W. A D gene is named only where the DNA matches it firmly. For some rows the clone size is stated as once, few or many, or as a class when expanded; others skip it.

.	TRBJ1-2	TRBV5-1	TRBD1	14	CASSPRTGAGGYTF	TGCGCCAGCAGCCCAAGGACAGGGGCTGGTGGCTACACCTTC
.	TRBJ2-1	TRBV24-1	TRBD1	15	CATSAPGQGRDEQFF	TGTGCCACCAGTGCCCCGGGACAGGGTCGGGATGAGCAGTTCTTC
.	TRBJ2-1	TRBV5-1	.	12	CASSPSEGAKFF	TGCGCCAGCAGCCCCTCTGAGGGTGCGAAGTTCTTC
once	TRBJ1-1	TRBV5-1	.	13	CASSGWGDTEAFF	TGCGCCAGCAGCGGGTGGGGGGACACTGAAGCTTTCTTT
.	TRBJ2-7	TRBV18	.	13	CASSPRSKYEQYF	TGTGCCAGCTCACCGCGGTCAAAATACGAGCAGTACTTC
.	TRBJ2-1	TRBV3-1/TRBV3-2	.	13	CASSLTERNEQFF	TGTGCCAGCAGCCTAACGGAGAGGAATGAGCAGTTCTTC
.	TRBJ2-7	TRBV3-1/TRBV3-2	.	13	CASSLRGGNEQYF	TGTGCCAGCAGCCTCCGGGGCGGGAACGAGCAGTACTTC
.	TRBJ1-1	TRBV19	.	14	CASSTTRQGSEAFF	TGTGCCAGTAGTACAACCCGTCAGGGATCTGAAGCTTTCTTT
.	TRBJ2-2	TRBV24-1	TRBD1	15	CATSEMDREFGELFF	TGTGCCACCAGTGAGATGGACAGGGAGTTCGGGGAGCTGTTTTTT
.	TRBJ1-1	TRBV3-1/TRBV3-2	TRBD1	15	CASSQYRGQSTEAFF	TGTGCCAGCAGCCAGTACAGGGGGCAGAGCACTGAAGCTTTCTTT
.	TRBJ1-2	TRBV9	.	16	CASSVVTGPSSRGYTF	TGTGCCAGCAGCGTAGTAACAGGTCCCTCGTCGAGGGGCTACACCTTC
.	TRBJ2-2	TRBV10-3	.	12	CAIRDSTGELFF	TGTGCCATCAGGGACTCCACCGGGGAGCTGTTTTTT
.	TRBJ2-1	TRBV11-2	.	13	CASSLDRGHEQFF	TGTGCCAGCAGCCTCGATAGGGGTCATGAGCAGTTCTTC
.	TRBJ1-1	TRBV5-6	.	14	CASSLLNPEPGAFF	TGTGCCAGCAGCCTATTGAACCCCGAACCCGGAGCTTTCTTT
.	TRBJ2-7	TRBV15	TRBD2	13	CATSTSGAYEQYF	TGTGCCACCAGCACTAGCGGAGCCTACGAGCAGTACTTC
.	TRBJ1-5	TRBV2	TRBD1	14	CASSVDGQGLPQHF	TGTGCCAGCAGTGTAGACGGACAGGGGTTGCCCCAGCATTTT
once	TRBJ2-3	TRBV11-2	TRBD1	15	CASSSQGTLTDTQYF	TGTGCCAGCAGCTCACAGGGGACCCTAACAGATACGCAGTATTTT
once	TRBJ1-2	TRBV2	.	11	CASSLGVGYTF	TGTGCCAGCAGCCTAGGGGTTGGCTACACCTTC
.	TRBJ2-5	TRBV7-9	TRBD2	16	CASSLGDAGGWETQYF	TGTGCCAGCAGCTTAGGTGATGCGGGAGGATGGGAGACCCAGTACTTC
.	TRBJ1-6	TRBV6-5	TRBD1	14	CASSSDRGNSPLHF	TGTGCCAGCAGTTCCGACAGGGGAAATTCACCCCTCCACTTT
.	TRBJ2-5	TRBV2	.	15	CASSELGGVAETQYF	TGTGCCAGCAGTGAACTAGGAGGGGTTGCAGAGACCCAGTACTTC
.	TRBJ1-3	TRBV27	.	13	CASSFGAGNTIYF	TGTGCCAGCAGTTTCGGAGCTGGAAACACCATATATTTT
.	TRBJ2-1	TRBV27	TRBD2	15	CASSSSSSGYNEQFF	TGTGCCAGCAGTTCCTCCTCTAGCGGGTACAATGAGCAGTTCTTC
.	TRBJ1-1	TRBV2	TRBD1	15	CASSPGTGMNTEAFF	TGTGCCAGCAGTCCCGGGACAGGGATGAACACTGAAGCTTTCTTT
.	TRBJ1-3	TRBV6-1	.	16	CASSETLGSSGNTIYF	TGTGCCAGCAGTGAAACCTTGGGCAGCTCTGGAAACACCATATATTTT
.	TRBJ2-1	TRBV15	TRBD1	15	CATNPTGDSYNEQFF	TGTGCCACCAATCCGACAGGGGACTCCTACAATGAGCAGTTCTTC
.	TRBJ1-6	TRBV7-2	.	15	CASSLYRGANSPLHF	TGTGCCAGCAGCTTATATCGGGGGGCTAATTCACCCCTCCACTTT
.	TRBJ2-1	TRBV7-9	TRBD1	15	CASIFGTVSYNEQFF	TGTGCCAGCATCTTCGGGACAGTATCCTACAATGAGCAGTTCTTC
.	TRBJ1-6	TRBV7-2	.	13	CASSSRQASPLHF	TGTGCCAGCAGCTCTAGACAGGCCTCACCCCTCCACTTT
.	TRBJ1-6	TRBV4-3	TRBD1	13	CASSVDRDSPLHF	TGCGCCAGCTCCGTGGACAGGGATTCACCCCTCCACTTT
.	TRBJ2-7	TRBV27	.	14	CASRVGSNLGEQYF	TGTGCCAGCAGGGTCGGGAGTAACTTGGGCGAGCAGTACTTC
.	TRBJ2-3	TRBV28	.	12	CASSQAPDTQYF	TGTGCCAGCAGTCAGGCACCAGATACGCAGTATTTT
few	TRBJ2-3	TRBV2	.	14	CASSDNRKTDTQYF	TGTGCCAGCAGTGACAACAGGAAGACAGATACGCAGTATTTT
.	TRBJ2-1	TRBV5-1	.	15	CASSFDGGDYNEQFF	TGCGCCAGCAGCTTCGACGGGGGTGATTACAATGAGCAGTTCTTC
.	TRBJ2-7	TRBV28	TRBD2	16	CASSPVRSGVSYEQYF	TGTGCCAGCAGCCCGGTGAGGAGCGGGGTCTCCTACGAGCAGTACTTC
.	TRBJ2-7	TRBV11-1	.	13	CASSLALVNEQYF	TGTGCCAGCAGCTTAGCCCTTGTTAACGAGCAGTACTTC
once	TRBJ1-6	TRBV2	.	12	CASTNRGSPLHF	TGTGCCAGCACGAATAGGGGTTCACCCCTCCACTTT
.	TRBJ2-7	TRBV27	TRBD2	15	CASSSRLAGHYEQYF	TGTGCCAGCAGTTCCCGACTAGCGGGCCACTACGAGCAGTACTTC
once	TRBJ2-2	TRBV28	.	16	CASSLTRAGNTGELFF	TGTGCCAGCAGTTTAACGAGGGCTGGGAACACCGGGGAGCTGTTTTTT
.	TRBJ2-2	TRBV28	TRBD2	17	CASSLTGLGTRAGELFF	TGTGCCAGCAGTTTAACGGGGCTAGGGACTAGAGCCGGGGAGCTGTTTTTT
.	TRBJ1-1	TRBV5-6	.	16	CASSLVGLHVNAEAFF	TGTGCCAGCAGCTTGGTGGGGCTTCATGTGAACGCTGAAGCTTTCTTT
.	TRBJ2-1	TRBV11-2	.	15	CASSFTGPTNNEQFF	TGTGCCAGCAGCTTTACAGGGCCAACAAACAATGAGCAGTTCTTC
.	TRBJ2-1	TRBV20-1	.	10	CSARSSEQFF	TGCAGTGCGAGAAGTAGTGAGCAGTTCTTC
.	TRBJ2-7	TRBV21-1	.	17	CASSDPGTSGSNYEQYF	TGTGCCAGCAGTGATCCGGGGACTAGCGGGTCGAACTACGAGCAGTACTTC
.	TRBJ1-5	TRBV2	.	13	CASNREAPQPQHF	TGTGCCAGCAACAGGGAAGCTCCTCAGCCCCAGCATTTT
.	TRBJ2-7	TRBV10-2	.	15	CASSAAGKASYEQYF	TGCGCCAGCAGTGCCGCAGGGAAAGCATCCTACGAGCAGTACTTC